Below, 7 T cell receptor beta chains from the same sample are listed, as sequenced in a study of T cell responses to AZD1222 COVID-19 vaccine. Some clones are missing from TCRdb's copy, which holds only in-frame ones; the method was immunoSEQ multiplex PCR. The sample contains 200,000 or so clones, approximately 93% of which appear only once. The starting material was peripheral blood, obtained 28 days after the second AZD1222 dose. The receptor source for this set is an adult who received the AZD1222 COVID-19 vaccine.

This sequence joins TRBV6-5 and TRBJ2-7; D unclear. The germline V gene has CDR1 MNHEY and CDR2 SVGAGI. CDR3 length: 11 amino acids. With 5 bases removed from V and 4 bases from J, the gap between germline ends came to 6 bases. The CDR3 DNA reads as TGTGCCAGCAGTCGAGGATACGAGCAGTACTTC. Translation gives CASSRGYEQYF.

The chain links TRBV7-7 to TRBJ2-3, with TRBD2 as a possible D gene (6 bases). The germline V gene encodes CDR1 SSHAT and CDR2 FNYEAQ (reference sequence). The CDR3 length is 15 residues. Trimming shortened V by 3 bases and J by 4 bases, and 14 bases separated the two germline ends. The CDR3 DNA sequence: TGTGCCAGCAGCTTCGGACTATCCCCCGCAGATACGCAGTATTTT. Translated, it gives CASSFGLSPADTQYF.

The chain employs TRBV3-1 (or the pseudogene TRBV3-2) and TRBJ2-7, with 11 bases that match TRBD2. With 4 bases clipped from V and 0 bases from J, the junction kept 2 bases outside the gene matches. The CDR3 totals 15 residues. Germline V gives CDR1 LGHDT, CDR2 YNNKEL (reference sequence). Here the CDR3 reads CASSPTSGTSYEQYF. CDR3 in DNA: TGTGCCAGCAGCCCGACTAGCGGGACCTCCTACGAGCAGTACTTC.

This sequence joins TRBV2 and TRBJ1-5; possible D gene TRBD1, 5 bases. The CDR3 length is 13 residues. V dropped 9 bases and J dropped 3 bases, with 12 bases sitting between them. Germline values: CDR1 SNHLY, CDR2 FYNNEI. CDR3 DNA: TGTGCCAGTAATCGGGACGCCAATCAGCCCCAGCATTTT. It encodes CASNRDANQPQHF. Combining the CDR3 with reference TRBV2 and TRBJ1-5 gives the whole variable domain EPEVTQTPSHQVTQMGQEVILRCVPISNHLYFYWYRQILGQKVEFLVSFYNNEISEKSEIFDDQFSVERPDGSNFTLKIRSTKLEDSAMYFCASNRDANQPQHFGDGTRLSIL.

The sample holds a few counts of this clone. This chain uses TRBV14 with TRBJ1-6; no reliable D call. Germline V gives CDR1 SGHDN, CDR2 FVKESK. V was pared by 5 bases and J by 1 base, with 6 bases between. This CDR3 region has 14 residues. CDR3 sequence: CASSLGSYNSPLHF. The CDR3 DNA follows: TGTGCCAGCAGCTTAGGATCCTATAATTCACCCCTCCACTTT.

The gene calls are TRBV29-1 and TRBJ1-2, with a weak D call TRBD1 (5 bases). Per the germline V gene, CDR1 is SQVTM and CDR2 is ANQGSEA. V was pared by 4 bases and J by 1 base, with 16 bases between. CDR3 length: 15 amino acids. The CDR3 loop is CSVGKSDRFNYGYTF. The CDR3, as DNA: TGCAGCGTTGGGAAGAGCGACAGATTTAACTATGGCTACACCTTC. The variable domain in full, completed from reference TRBV29-1 and TRBJ1-2, reads SAVISQKPSRDICQRGTSLTIQCQVDSQVTMMFWYRQQPGQSLTLIATANQGSEATYESGFVIDKFPISRPNLTFSTLTVSNMSPEDSSIYLCSVGKSDRFNYGYTFGSGTRLTVV.

The gene calls are TRBV6-2 or TRBV6-3 and TRBJ2-3; D might be TRBD2 (7 bases). Trimming removed 0 bases from V and 2 bases from J, with 12 bases in between. The CDR3 totals 16 residues. Germline V gene data show CDR1 as MNHEY and CDR2 as SVGEGT. CDR3 amino acids: CASSYSSGTFTDTQYF. The DNA of the CDR3 is TGTGCCAGCAGTTACTCGAGCGGGACATTCACAGATACGCAGTATTTT.